This is a list of T cell receptor beta chains from one sample in a study of regulatory T cells in long-lasting Graves disease. TCRdb recomputed calls from the multiplex PCR reads with MiXCR, one row per CDR3 protein. Of under 300,000 distinct CDR3 sequences in the sample, 20% to 25% are singletons; the top ten hold approximately 15%. Source: peripheral blood mononuclear cells (PBMCs), taken at new diagnosis, from a patient treated with antithyroid drugs. These TCRs come from a female donor with Graves disease. Each CDR3 is given with its conserved first and last residue. Fields, in order: CDR3 DNA, CDR3 protein, D gene, clone size, V gene, J gene. D genes are given only for firm matches. Only some rows state a clone size, as once, few, many or a class for expanded clones.

TGTGCCAGCAGCATGGGACTAGCGGGGGGAACTACCTACAATGAGCAGTTCTTC	CASSMGLAGGTTYNEQFF	TRBD2	many	TRBV7-3	TRBJ2-1
TGTGCCAGCAGCCCAATGGGGCGAATGGGCTACACCTTC	CASSPMGRMGYTF	NA	NA	TRBV27	TRBJ1-2
TGTGCCAGCAGTTATGGGGGGTCCAATCAGCCCCAGCATTTT	CASSYGGSNQPQHF	NA	few	TRBV12-3/TRBV12-4	TRBJ1-5
TGTGCCAGCAGCCCCGGGTTTAGCGGGGTTCAAGAGACCCAGTACTTC	CASSPGFSGVQETQYF	TRBD2	NA	TRBV7-3	TRBJ2-5
TGTGCCACCAGCAGGGACAGGGACCCGAGCAATCAGCCCCAGCATTTT	CATSRDRDPSNQPQHF	TRBD1	NA	TRBV15	TRBJ1-5
TGTGCCAGCAGTTACTCTCGACGGGGGGGAGCGGAAGGCTACACCTTC	CASSYSRRGGAEGYTF	NA	NA	TRBV6-2/TRBV6-3	TRBJ1-2
TGTGCCAGCAGTTTAGGGCAGGCCGTCCCCGGGGAGCTGTTTTTT	CASSLGQAVPGELFF	NA	NA	TRBV12-3/TRBV12-4	TRBJ2-2
TGTGCCAGCAGCCCTTCGGGACCGCCATTTGGGACTGAAGCTTTCTTT	CASSPSGPPFGTEAFF	NA	many	TRBV7-8	TRBJ1-1
TGTGCCAGCAGTGGACTAGCGGGGGGGCTATGGGAGACCCAGTACTTC	CASSGLAGGLWETQYF	TRBD2	many	TRBV2	TRBJ2-5
TGCAGTGCTAGCGGTAAAACAGCAGATACGCAGTATTTT	CSASGKTADTQYF	NA	many	TRBV20-1	TRBJ2-3
TGTGCCAGCAGTTCGGGACTAGCGGGAGGTACGCAGTATTTT	CASSSGLAGGTQYF	TRBD2	NA	TRBV5-6	TRBJ2-3
TGTGCCAGCAGCCACCCCCGGGCCTACGAGCAGTACTTC	CASSHPRAYEQYF	NA	many	TRBV6-1	TRBJ2-7
TGTGCCAGCACTAAGGGACAGGTCTACGAGCAGTACTTC	CASTKGQVYEQYF	TRBD1	many	TRBV2	TRBJ2-7
TGTGCCAGCAGCATAGGGGCAGGGTCGAACGGGGAGCTGTTTTTT	CASSIGAGSNGELFF	NA	NA	TRBV5-4	TRBJ2-2
TGTGCCAGCAGCCCAGACAGCGGAAGGTACACTGAAGCTTTCTTT	CASSPDSGRYTEAFF	NA	many	TRBV11-2	TRBJ1-1
TGCAGTGCTAGAGGGCTAGCGGGAGCCAGGGAGACCCAGTACTTC	CSARGLAGARETQYF	TRBD2	NA	TRBV20-1	TRBJ2-5
TGTGCCAGCAGTTCCGCGGCTAGCCAGCAAGAGACCCAGTACTTC	CASSSAASQQETQYF	NA	many	TRBV28	TRBJ2-5
TGTGCCAGCAGTTTCGGAGGGGGCGCGAACTATGGCTACACCTTC	CASSFGGGANYGYTF	TRBD1	many	TRBV12-3/TRBV12-4	TRBJ1-2
TGTGCCAGCAGCCAGGGACTCTTGAACACTGAAGCTTTCTTT	CASSQGLLNTEAFF	NA	many	TRBV12-3/TRBV12-4	TRBJ1-1
TGTGCCAGCTCACCACCGCATATAGGACAGGGGTCTGGAAACACCATATATTTT	CASSPPHIGQGSGNTIYF	TRBD1	few	TRBV18	TRBJ1-3
TGCGCCAGCAGCCAAAGGACTAGCGCCTACTACGAGCAGTACTTC	CASSQRTSAYYEQYF	TRBD2	once	TRBV7-2	TRBJ2-7
TGTGCCACCAGCGAGGGAGGATCTAATGAAAAACTGTTTTTT	CATSEGGSNEKLFF	NA	few	TRBV15	TRBJ1-4
TGTGCCATCAGGGGACAGGGTCCTGACAATGAGCAGTTCTTC	CAIRGQGPDNEQFF	TRBD1	many	TRBV10-3	TRBJ2-1